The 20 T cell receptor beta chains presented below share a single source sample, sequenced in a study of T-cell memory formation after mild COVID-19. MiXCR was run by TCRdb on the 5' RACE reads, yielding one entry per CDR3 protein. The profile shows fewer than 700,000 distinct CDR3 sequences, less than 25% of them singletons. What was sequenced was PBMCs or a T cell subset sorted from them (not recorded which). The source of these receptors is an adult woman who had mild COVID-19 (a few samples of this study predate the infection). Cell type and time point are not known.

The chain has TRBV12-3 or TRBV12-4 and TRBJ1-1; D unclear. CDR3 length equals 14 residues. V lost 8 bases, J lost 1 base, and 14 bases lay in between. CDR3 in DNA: TGTGCCAGCTCACTTGGGAATCCGAACACTGAAGCTTTCTTT. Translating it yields CASSLGNPNTEAFF.

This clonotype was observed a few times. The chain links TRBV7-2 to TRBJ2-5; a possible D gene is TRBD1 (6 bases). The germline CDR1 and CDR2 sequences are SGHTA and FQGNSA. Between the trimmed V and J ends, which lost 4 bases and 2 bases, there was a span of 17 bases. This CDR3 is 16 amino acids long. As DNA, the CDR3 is TGTGCCAGCAGCTCAAGGAACGTCGGACAGCAAGAGACCCAGTACTTC. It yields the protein CASSSRNVGQQETQYF. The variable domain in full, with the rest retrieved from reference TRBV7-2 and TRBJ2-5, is GAGVSQSPSNKVTEKGKDVELRCDPISGHTALYWYRQSLGQGLEFLIYFQGNSAPDKSGLPSDRFSAERTGGSVSTLTIQRTQQEDSAVYLCASSSRNVGQQETQYFGPGTRLLVL.

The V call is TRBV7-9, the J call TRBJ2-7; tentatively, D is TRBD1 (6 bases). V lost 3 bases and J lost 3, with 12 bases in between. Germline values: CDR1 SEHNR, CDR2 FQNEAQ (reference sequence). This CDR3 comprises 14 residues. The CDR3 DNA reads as TGTGCCAGCAGCTTGCCGACAGGAGTCTACGAGCAGTACTTC. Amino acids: CASSLPTGVYEQYF. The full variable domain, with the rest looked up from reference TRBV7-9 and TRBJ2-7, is DTGVSQNPRHKITKRGQNVTFRCDPISEHNRLYWYRQTLGQGPEFLTYFQNEAQLEKSRLLSDRFSAERPKGSFSTLEIQRTEQGDSAMYLCASSLPTGVYEQYFGPGTRLTVT.

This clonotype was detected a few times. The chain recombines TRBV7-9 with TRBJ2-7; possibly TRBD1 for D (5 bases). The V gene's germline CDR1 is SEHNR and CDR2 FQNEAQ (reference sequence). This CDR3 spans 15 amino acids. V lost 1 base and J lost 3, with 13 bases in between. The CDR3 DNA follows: TGTGCCAGCAGCTTAGAGAACGCGACAGTCTACGAGCAGTACTTC. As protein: CASSLENATVYEQYF.

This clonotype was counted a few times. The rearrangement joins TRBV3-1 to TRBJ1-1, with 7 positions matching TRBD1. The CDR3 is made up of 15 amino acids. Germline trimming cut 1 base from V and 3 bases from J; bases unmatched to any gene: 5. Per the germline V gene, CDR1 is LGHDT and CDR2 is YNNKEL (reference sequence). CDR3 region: CASSQGGGRYTEAFF. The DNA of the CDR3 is TGTGCCAGCAGCCAAGGAGGGGGCAGATACACTGAAGCTTTCTTT.

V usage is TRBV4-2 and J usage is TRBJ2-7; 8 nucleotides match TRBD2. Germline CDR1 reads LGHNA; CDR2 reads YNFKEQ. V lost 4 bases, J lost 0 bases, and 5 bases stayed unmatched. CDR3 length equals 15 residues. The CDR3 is CASSRGSGSSYEQYF. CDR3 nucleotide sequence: TGTGCCAGCAGCCGGGGCAGCGGGAGCTCCTACGAGCAGTACTTC.

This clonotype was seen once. The DNA for the CDR3 is TGTGCCAGTAGTATAGGACCGGCCACTCAGCCCCAGCATTTT. Its protein is CASSIGPATQPQHF. The rearrangement links TRBV19 to TRBJ1-5; no clear D gene. The germline V and J ends were trimmed by 1 base and 6 bases, with 10 bases remaining between them. Germline V lookup: CDR1 LNHDA, CDR2 SQIVND (reference sequence). The CDR3 has 14 amino acids.

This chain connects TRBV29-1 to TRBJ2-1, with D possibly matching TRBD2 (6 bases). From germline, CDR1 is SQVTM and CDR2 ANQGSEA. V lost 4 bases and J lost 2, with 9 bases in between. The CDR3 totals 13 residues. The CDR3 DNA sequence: TGCAGCGTTGTTGCGGGGACCTACAATGAGCAGTTCTTC. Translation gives CSVVAGTYNEQFF.

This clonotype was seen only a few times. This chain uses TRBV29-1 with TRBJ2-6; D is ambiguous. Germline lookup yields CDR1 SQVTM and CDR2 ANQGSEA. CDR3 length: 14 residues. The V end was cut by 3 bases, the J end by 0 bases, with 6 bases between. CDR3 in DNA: TGCAGCGTTGACGGTGACTCTGGGGCCAACGTCCTGACTTTC. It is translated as CSVDGDSGANVLTF.

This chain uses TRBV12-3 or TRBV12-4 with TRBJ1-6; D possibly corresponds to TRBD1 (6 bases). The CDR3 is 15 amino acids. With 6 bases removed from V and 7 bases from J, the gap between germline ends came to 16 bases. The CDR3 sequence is CASSSSTGANSPLHF. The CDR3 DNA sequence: TGTGCCAGCAGCTCCTCGACAGGAGCAAATTCACCCCTCCACTTT.

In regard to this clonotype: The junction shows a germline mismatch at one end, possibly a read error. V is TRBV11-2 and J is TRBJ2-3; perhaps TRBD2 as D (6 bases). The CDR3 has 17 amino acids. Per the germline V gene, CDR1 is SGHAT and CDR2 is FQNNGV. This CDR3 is CASSLGWGLNSRDTQYF. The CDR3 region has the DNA TGTGCCAGCAGCTTAGGTTGGGGACTGAATAGCAGAGATACGCAGTATTTT.

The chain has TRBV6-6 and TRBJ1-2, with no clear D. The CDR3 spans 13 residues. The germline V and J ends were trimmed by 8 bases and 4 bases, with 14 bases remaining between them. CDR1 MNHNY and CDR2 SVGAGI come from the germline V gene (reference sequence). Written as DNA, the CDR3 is TGTGCCAGCTGTACGGACCCCTTCTATGGCTACACCTTC. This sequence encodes CASCTDPFYGYTF.

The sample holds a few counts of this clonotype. The CDR3 sequence is CASSKQSSGANVLTF. The DNA of the CDR3 is TGTGCCAGCAGTAAACAGAGCTCTGGGGCCAACGTCCTGACTTTC. V is TRBV6-2 or TRBV6-3 and J is TRBJ2-6, with D hard to call. The CDR3 runs to 15 residues. Germline V CDR1 and CDR2: MNHEY, SVGEGT. V shed 5 bases and J shed 0 bases, with 8 bases lying between them.

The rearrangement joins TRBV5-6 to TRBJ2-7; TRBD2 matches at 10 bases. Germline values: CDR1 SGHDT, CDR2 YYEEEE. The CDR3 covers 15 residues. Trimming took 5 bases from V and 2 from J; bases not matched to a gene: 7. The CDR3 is CASSSGLAVTYEQYF. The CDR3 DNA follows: TGTGCCAGCAGTTCAGGACTAGCGGTTACCTACGAGCAGTACTTC.

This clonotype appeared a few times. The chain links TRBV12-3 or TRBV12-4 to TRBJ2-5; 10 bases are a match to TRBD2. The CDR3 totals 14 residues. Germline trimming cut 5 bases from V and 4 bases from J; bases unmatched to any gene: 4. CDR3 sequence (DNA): TGTGCCAGCAGTCTACTAGCGGGGACAGAGACCCAGTACTTC. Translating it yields CASSLLAGTETQYF.

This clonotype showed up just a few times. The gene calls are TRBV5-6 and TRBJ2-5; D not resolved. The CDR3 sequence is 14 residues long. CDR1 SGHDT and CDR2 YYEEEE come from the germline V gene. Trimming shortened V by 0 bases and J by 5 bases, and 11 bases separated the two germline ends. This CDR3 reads CASSLVDAVETQYF. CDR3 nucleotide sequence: TGTGCCAGCAGCTTGGTCGACGCCGTGGAGACCCAGTACTTC.

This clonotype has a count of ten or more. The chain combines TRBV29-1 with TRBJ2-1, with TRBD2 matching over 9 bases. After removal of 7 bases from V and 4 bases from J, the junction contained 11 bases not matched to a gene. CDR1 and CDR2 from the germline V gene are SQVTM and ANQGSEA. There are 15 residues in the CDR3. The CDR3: CSAVGLAGRYNEQFF. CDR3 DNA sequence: TGCAGCGCCGTGGGGCTAGCGGGGCGATACAATGAGCAGTTCTTC.

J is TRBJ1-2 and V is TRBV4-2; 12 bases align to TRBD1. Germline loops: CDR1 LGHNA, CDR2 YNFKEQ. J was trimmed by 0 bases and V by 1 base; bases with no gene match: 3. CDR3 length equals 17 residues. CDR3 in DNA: TGTGCCAGCAGCCAAGTTGGGACAGGGGGCTCTAACTATGGCTACACCTTC. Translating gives CASSQVGTGGSNYGYTF.

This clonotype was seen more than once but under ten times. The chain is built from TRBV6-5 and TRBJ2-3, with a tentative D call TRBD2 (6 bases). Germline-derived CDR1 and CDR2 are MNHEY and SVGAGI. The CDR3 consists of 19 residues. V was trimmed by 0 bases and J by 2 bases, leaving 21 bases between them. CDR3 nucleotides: TGTGCCAGCAGTTACTCCTGGGGACCGGGGAGGCAACACACAGATACGCAGTATTTT. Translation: CASSYSWGPGRQHTDTQYF.

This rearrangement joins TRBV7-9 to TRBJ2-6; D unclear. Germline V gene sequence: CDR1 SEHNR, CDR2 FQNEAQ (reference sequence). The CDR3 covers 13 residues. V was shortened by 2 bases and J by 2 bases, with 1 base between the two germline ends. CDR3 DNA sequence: TGTGCCAGCAGCTTAACTGGGGCCAACGTCCTGACTTTC. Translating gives CASSLTGANVLTF. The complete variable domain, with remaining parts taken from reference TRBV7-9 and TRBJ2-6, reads DTGVSQNPRHKITKRGQNVTFRCDPISEHNRLYWYRQTLGQGPEFLTYFQNEAQLEKSRLLSDRFSAERPKGSFSTLEIQRTEQGDSAMYLCASSLTGANVLTFGAGSRLTVL.